The rows below give T cell receptor beta chains drawn from one sample of a study of blood T cell repertoires in COVID-19. Clones were sequenced by immunoSEQ multiplex PCR, and TCRdb holds only the in-frame ones, with some missing. The sample consists of about 200,000 clones, under 80% of them appearing once. Sequencing used peripheral blood. Receptors originate from a man aged 50 or older who had recovered from COVID-19. Both conserved end residues are trimmed from each CDR3. The order of the fields is J gene, clone size, V gene, CDR3 protein. The size of a clone is reported for some rows only, either as once, few or many, or as a class for expanded clones.

TRBJ2-5 NA TRBV12-3/TRBV12-4 ASTIAGTETQY
TRBJ2-7 few TRBV4-2 ASSQEFPGQSYEQY
TRBJ2-2 NA TRBV29-1 SVEKGQGGYTGELF
TRBJ2-7 NA TRBV18 ASSKGTTTIYEQY
TRBJ2-7 NA TRBV4-2 ASRITRDSSYEQY
TRBJ1-6 NA TRBV3-1/TRBV3-2 ASSQDLNSPLH
TRBJ2-3 NA TRBV11-2 ASSFLIRVADTQY
TRBJ1-1 NA TRBV19 ASSNSARAF
TRBJ2-3 NA TRBV7-9 ASSLGLADTDTQY
TRBJ2-1 once TRBV18 ASSPDRGNEQF
TRBJ1-2 once TRBV18 ASSPPPAGGYGYT
TRBJ2-7 NA TRBV30 AWKTGTSGGVSYEQY
TRBJ1-1 NA TRBV5-1 ASSSRGSKTTEAF
TRBJ2-5 NA TRBV14 ASSQDTGRYQETQY
TRBJ2-1 NA TRBV11-2 ASLRDVNEQF
TRBJ2-7 NA TRBV5-1 ASSLTGTGPYEQY
TRBJ1-1 NA TRBV7-8 ASSLVGGNAEAF
TRBJ2-2 once TRBV18 ASSPGQRNTGELF
TRBJ1-2 NA TRBV28 ASRPGQISNGYT
TRBJ2-1 NA TRBV12-3/TRBV12-4 AIQIHEQF
TRBJ2-1 NA TRBV5-1 ASEGLAGGTPYNEQF
TRBJ2-1 NA TRBV7-8 ASRETGGPLYEQF
TRBJ1-4 once TRBV19 ASSLYGEKLF
TRBJ2-5 once TRBV11-2 ASSLRSGQETQY
TRBJ1-1 NA TRBV7-3 ASSLGGFNGGTEAF
TRBJ1-2 NA TRBV30 AWSPMLPWRGRPTFYGYT
TRBJ2-4 NA TRBV6-1 ASSDQPGLADIAKNIQY
TRBJ2-5 NA TRBV4-1 ASSQDSSGSPETQY
TRBJ2-1 NA TRBV9 ASSVGLRAGVANEQF
TRBJ2-1 few TRBV6-2/TRBV6-3 ASSYIDEQF
TRBJ1-2 NA TRBV12-3/TRBV12-4 ASSLEGEGYT
TRBJ2-6 once TRBV18 ASSPTAGGSGANVLT
TRBJ2-1 NA TRBV2 ASTKASGSHEQF
TRBJ2-7 NA TRBV11-2 ASSHGGGSYEQY
TRBJ2-7 NA TRBV6-5 ASIGVGGTYEQY
TRBJ1-2 few TRBV3-1/TRBV3-2 ASSQGQVHGYT
TRBJ2-1 few TRBV7-8 ASSLVGSATYNEQF